Presented here are 21 T cell receptor beta chains from one specimen sequenced in a study of identifying expanded T cells in peripheral blood. TCRdb's copy holds only in-frame clones and misses some; the assay was immunoSEQ multiplex PCR. Here the sample spans roughly 75,000 clones, roughly 90% being singletons. Sequencing input: blood. The receptors were gathered from a person aged 18 to 75 in good health.

This chain uses TRBV29-1 with TRBJ1-2; TRBD1 agrees at 8 bases. The CDR3 loop spans 14 amino acids. V was clipped by 7 bases and J by 7 bases; unmatched bases: 14. Per germline, CDR1 SQVTM and CDR2 ANQGSEA. The chain's CDR3 is CSAGGTGEPSGYTF. CDR3 bases: TGCAGCGCCGGGGGGACAGGCGAGCCCAGTGGCTACACCTTC. The full variable domain, in which reference TRBV29-1 and TRBJ1-2 provide the parts outside the CDR3, is SAVISQKPSRDICQRGTSLTIQCQVDSQVTMMFWYRQQPGQSLTLIATANQGSEATYESGFVIDKFPISRPNLTFSTLTVSNMSPEDSSIYLCSAGGTGEPSGYTFGSGTRLTVV.

The chain joins TRBV30 to TRBJ2-3; D remains ambiguous. The germline V gene has CDR1 GTSNPN and CDR2 SVGIG (reference sequence). Trimming took off 0 bases at V and 2 bases at J, with 21 bases between the two ends. This CDR3 has 18 amino acids. CDR3 residues: CAWSVPRKGATATDTQYF. CDR3 in DNA: TGTGCCTGGAGTGTACCACGTAAGGGCGCCACAGCCACAGATACGCAGTATTTT.

The J gene is TRBJ2-7, the V gene TRBV2; D is undetermined. Germline CDR1 and CDR2: SNHLY and FYNNEI. V lost 6 bases and J lost 0, with 6 bases in between. The CDR3 length is 12 residues. CDR3 coding DNA: TGTGCCAGCAGGCATTCCTCCTACGAGCAGTACTTC. Protein product: CASRHSSYEQYF.

This chain connects TRBV11-1 to TRBJ2-1; 10 nucleotides agree with TRBD2. From germline, CDR1 is SGHAT and CDR2 FQDESV (reference sequence). Trimming at V came to 4 bases and at J to 6 bases, leaving 6 bases not matched to a gene. CDR3 size: 15 residues. In DNA, the CDR3 is TGTGCCAGCAGCTCCTCTAGCGGGAGCCGCAATGAGCAGTTCTTC. Its translation: CASSSSSGSRNEQFF.

In the case of this clone: Other DNA sequences of this sample code for an identical CDR3. The rearrangement links TRBV9 to TRBJ2-1, with D possibly matching TRBD2 (6 bases). The CDR3 has 15 residues. Between the trimmed V and J ends, which lost 3 bases and 0 bases, there was a span of 10 bases. Germline V lookup: CDR1 SGDLS, CDR2 YYNGEE. The CDR3 here is CASSASGSSYNEQFF. CDR3 coding DNA: TGTGCCAGCAGCGCGAGCGGGTCCTCCTACAATGAGCAGTTCTTC.

A single count supports this clone. The gene calls are TRBV5-1 and TRBJ2-2; weak D call: TRBD2 (5 bases). This CDR3 has 15 residues. V was pared by 0 bases and J by 5 bases, with 11 bases between. Germline V gives CDR1 SGHRS, CDR2 YFSETQ. DNA for the CDR3: TGCGCCAGCAGCTTGGGAGGGCTCGAAACCGGGGAGCTGTTTTTT. Its protein product is CASSLGGLETGELFF. Together with reference TRBV5-1 and TRBJ2-2, the CDR3 gives the full variable domain: KAGVTQTPRYLIKTRGQQVTLSCSPISGHRSVSWYQQTPGQGLQFLFEYFSETQRNKGNFPGRFSGRQFSNSRSEMNVSTLELGDSALYLCASSLGGLETGELFFGEGSRLTVL.

The rearrangement joins TRBV27 to TRBJ2-2; 8 bases map to TRBD1. V shed 6 bases, J shed 7 bases, and the junction held 7 bases outside the gene matches. The CDR3 runs to 14 residues. Germline V CDR1 and CDR2: MNHEY, SMNVEV (reference sequence). CDR3 sequence: CASRQGAYVGELFF. The CDR3 DNA reads TGTGCCAGCAGGCAGGGGGCATATGTCGGGGAGCTGTTTTTT.

The J gene is TRBJ1-4, the V gene TRBV7-9, with 7 positions matching TRBD1. The germline V gene encodes CDR1 SEHNR and CDR2 FQNEAQ (reference sequence). The CDR3 length is 16 residues. Unmatched junction bases numbered 12, after V lost 4 bases and J lost 7 bases. The CDR3 DNA reads as TGTGCCAGCAGCTCGATATCAGGGGGTACGGTTGAAAAACTGTTTTTT. It codes for CASSSISGGTVEKLFF. Filled out from reference TRBV7-9 and TRBJ1-4, the complete variable domain reads DTGVSQNPRHKITKRGQNVTFRCDPISEHNRLYWYRQTLGQGPEFLTYFQNEAQLEKSRLLSDRFSAERPKGSFSTLEIQRTEQGDSAMYLCASSSISGGTVEKLFFGSGTQLSVL.

The chain is built from TRBV2 and TRBJ2-7; 8 bases are shared with TRBD1. The V and J ends lost 3 bases and 6 bases, in that order; junction bases with no gene match: 10. CDR1 and CDR2 (germline): SNHLY, FYNNEI. The CDR3 sequence is 15 residues long. CDR3 DNA sequence: TGTGCCAGCAGTGAGTTGGACAGGGATTCGGCCGAGCAGTACTTC. It codes for CASSELDRDSAEQYF.

The J gene is TRBJ2-5, the V gene TRBV9, with D possibly being TRBD1 or TRBD2 (6 bases each). The CDR3 spans 15 residues. In germline, CDR1 is SGDLS, CDR2 YYNGEE. The V and J ends lost 1 base and 1 base respectively, with 11 bases between them. The CDR3, as DNA: TGTGCCAGCAGCGTAAGAGGGGGGTCCCAAGAGACCCAGTACTTC. This gives the protein CASSVRGGSQETQYF.

This chain links TRBV6-6 with TRBJ2-4, with D tentatively TRBD1 (6 bases). Germline-derived CDR1 and CDR2 are MNHNY and SVGAGI (reference sequence). V lost 4 bases and J lost 8, with 12 bases in between. CDR3 length: 13 amino acids. The CDR3 sequence: CASSSQGLDIQYF. The CDR3 region has the DNA TGTGCCAGCAGTTCACAGGGTTTAGACATTCAGTACTTC.

The chain is built from TRBV6-5 and TRBJ2-1; no clear D gene. CDR3 length: 15 residues. From germline, CDR1 is MNHEY and CDR2 SVGAGI. V lost 2 bases and J lost 0, with 8 bases in between. Here the CDR3 reads CASSYALNSYNEQFF. CDR3 in DNA: TGTGCCAGCAGTTACGCTCTAAACTCCTACAATGAGCAGTTCTTC.

The genes are TRBV12-1 and TRBJ2-7; the D call in the table, TRBD1, was not verified against the DNA. TRBV12-1 constitutes a pseudogene. This CDR3 contains 15 residues. CDR3 in amino acids: CASSSPGQASYEQYF. The CDR3 nucleotides read TGTGCCAGCAGCTCACCGGGACAGGCCTCCTACGAGCAGTACTTC.

The V gene is TRBV7-8, the J gene TRBJ1-1; 8 bases line up with TRBD1. J was trimmed by 1 base and V by 5 bases; bases with no gene match: 6. Per germline, CDR1 SGHVS and CDR2 FQNEAQ. This CDR3 contains 15 residues. The CDR3 DNA follows: TGTGCCAGCAGCCCGCGACAGGGGTCGAACACTGAAGCTTTCTTT. Translating it yields CASSPRQGSNTEAFF.

V is TRBV14 and J is TRBJ2-5; D uncertain. V was pared by 3 bases and J by 1 base, with 6 bases between. From germline, CDR1 is SGHDN and CDR2 FVKESK. The CDR3 is made up of 13 amino acids. The chain's CDR3 is CASSQWVQETQYF. CDR3 sequence (DNA): TGTGCCAGCAGCCAGTGGGTCCAAGAGACCCAGTACTTC.

This rearrangement joins TRBV19 to TRBJ1-6; 8 bases are a match to TRBD1. After removal of 6 bases from V and 10 bases from J, the junction contained 8 bases not matched to a gene. This CDR3 contains 14 residues. Germline loops: CDR1 LNHDA, CDR2 SQIVND (reference sequence). As DNA, the CDR3 is TGTGCCAGTAGCCAGGACAGGGATGGATCACCCCTCCACTTT. Its protein product is CASSQDRDGSPLHF.

This rearrangement joins TRBV6-6 to TRBJ2-7; D gene unclear. Germline V gene lookup returns CDR1 MNHNY and CDR2 SVGAGI (reference sequence). This CDR3 contains 13 residues. V lost 6 bases and J lost 0, with 9 bases in between. The CDR3 loop is CASSYRDSYEQYF. CDR3 bases: TGTGCCAGCAGCTACAGAGACTCCTACGAGCAGTACTTC.

The rearrangement uses TRBV5-1 and TRBJ2-7, with D uncertain. Germline V CDR1 and CDR2: SGHRS, YFSETQ. Trimming removed 4 bases from V and 1 base from J, with 9 bases in between. The CDR3 length is 13 residues. CDR3 residues: CASSKSASYEQYF. In nucleotides, the CDR3 is TGCGCCAGCAGCAAATCGGCGTCCTACGAGCAGTACTTC. The variable domain in full, with the rest retrieved from reference TRBV5-1 and TRBJ2-7, is KAGVTQTPRYLIKTRGQQVTLSCSPISGHRSVSWYQQTPGQGLQFLFEYFSETQRNKGNFPGRFSGRQFSNSRSEMNVSTLELGDSALYLCASSKSASYEQYFGPGTRLTVT.

The rearrangement uses TRBV2 and TRBJ2-1; D ambiguous. V was cut by 7 bases and J by 8 bases, with 9 bases left in between. The CDR3 contains 11 residues. CDR1 is SNHLY, CDR2 FYNNEI, per germline. The CDR3 reads CASNYYHEQFF. Here the CDR3 DNA reads TGTGCCAGCAACTATTACCATGAGCAGTTCTTC.

The rearrangement uses TRBV2 and TRBJ1-1; D remains ambiguous. V was trimmed by 4 bases and J by 10 bases, leaving 16 bases between them. Germline-derived CDR1 and CDR2 are SNHLY and FYNNEI. CDR3 length equals 13 residues. The CDR3, as DNA: TGTGCCAGCAGTGCCGATCGGGAGAATGGAGCTTTCTTT. Encoded protein: CASSADRENGAFF.

In this sample, this clone turned up once. The chain has TRBV27 and TRBJ1-1; maybe TRBD1 (5 bases). The CDR3 consists of 14 residues. Germline assignment: CDR1 MNHEY and CDR2 SMNVEV (reference sequence). V was shortened by 6 bases and J by 4 bases, with 15 bases between the two germline ends. The CDR3 coding sequence is TGTGCCAGCAGCACCTCGGCCGGGGGCACTGAAGCTTTCTTT. Protein product: CASSTSAGGTEAFF.